These 5 T cell receptor beta chains were sequenced from one sample in a study of blood T cell repertoires in COVID-19. TCRdb keeps only in-frame clones here, not all; method: immunoSEQ multiplex PCR. The table lists 150,000 or so clones, roughly nine tenths of them singletons. Input material: peripheral blood. These receptors were collected from a woman between 40 and 50 years old with acute or convalescent COVID-19.

This chain joins TRBV27 and TRBJ1-1, with a possible D match to TRBD1 (5 bases). This CDR3 has 14 residues. Germline CDR1 and CDR2: MNHEY and SMNVEV (reference sequence). The V end lost 8 bases, the J end lost 0 bases, and 13 bases lay between the germline ends. The CDR3 region is CASVKTGMNTEAFF. The CDR3 DNA sequence: TGTGCCAGCGTAAAAACAGGAATGAACACTGAAGCTTTCTTT.

This clone was recorded only once. The gene calls are TRBV29-1 and TRBJ2-2; D uncertain. Germline assignment: CDR1 SQVTM and CDR2 ANQGSEA. The V end lost 5 bases, the J end lost 1 base, and 5 bases lay between the germline ends. The CDR3 has 12 residues. In DNA form, the CDR3 reads TGCAGCGTTTTTCTGAACACCGGGGAGCTGTTTTTT. It encodes CSVFLNTGELFF.

The chain has TRBV6-4 and TRBJ2-6; tentatively, D is TRBD1 (5 bases). The V end was cut by 7 bases, the J end by 2 bases, with 9 bases between. CDR1 and CDR2 (germline): MRHNA, SNTAGT. The CDR3 contains 14 residues. The CDR3, as DNA: TGTGCCAGCAACCTGGGGCCTGGGGCCAACGTCCTGACTTTC. It encodes CASNLGPGANVLTF.

The gene calls are TRBV27 and TRBJ2-2, with 7 bases matching TRBD2. Germline assignment: CDR1 MNHEY and CDR2 SMNVEV (reference sequence). The V and J ends lost 6 bases and 4 bases, in that order; junction bases with no gene match: 2. CDR3 length equals 13 residues. CDR3 nucleotides: TGTGCCAGCAGGGGGGGGAGCACCGGGGAGCTGTTTTTT. Translated: CASRGGSTGELFF.

This clone was counted once. V and J are TRBV7-3 and TRBJ2-3, with 7 bases aligning to TRBD2. V gave up 5 bases and J gave up 4 bases; unmatched junction bases: 6. The germline CDR1 and CDR2 sequences are SGHTA and FQGTGA. The CDR3 spans 14 residues. In DNA form, the CDR3 reads TGTGCCAGCAGCCCGACGGGGGGAGCAGATACGCAGTATTTT. It encodes CASSPTGGADTQYF.